This T cell receptor (beta chain) is drawn from a study of shared clonotypes between healthy human individuals. Findings of the study overall: Clonotype sharing among donors was expected to depend on sequencing depth.

Losses at the gene ends were 4 bases for V and 6 bases for J; bases not matched to a gene: 10. CDR1 is SGDLS, CDR2 YYNGEE, per germline. The CDR3 length is 15 residues. Comments on this clone: Its cognate antigen is unknown.

The assay was carried out at the deep level. Sequencing was performed with immunoSEQ multiplex PCR; in TCRdb, only in-frame clones are kept and a portion is missing. The sample contains about 1.1 million clones, 78% of which appear only once. This receptor was identified in a man between 18 and 29 years old in good health. Some clones in this sample may be carry-over from other donors' samples. The rearrangement joins TRBV9 to TRBJ2-1; 7 bases are a match to TRBD1. The sample comprised memory CD4+ T cells from PBMCs. Noted subset: CD45RA-negative fraction. The CDR3 DNA is TGTGCCAGCAGCCGACTCAGGGACAGATTCAATGAGCAGTTCTTC. Translated, it gives CASSRLRDRFNEQFF.